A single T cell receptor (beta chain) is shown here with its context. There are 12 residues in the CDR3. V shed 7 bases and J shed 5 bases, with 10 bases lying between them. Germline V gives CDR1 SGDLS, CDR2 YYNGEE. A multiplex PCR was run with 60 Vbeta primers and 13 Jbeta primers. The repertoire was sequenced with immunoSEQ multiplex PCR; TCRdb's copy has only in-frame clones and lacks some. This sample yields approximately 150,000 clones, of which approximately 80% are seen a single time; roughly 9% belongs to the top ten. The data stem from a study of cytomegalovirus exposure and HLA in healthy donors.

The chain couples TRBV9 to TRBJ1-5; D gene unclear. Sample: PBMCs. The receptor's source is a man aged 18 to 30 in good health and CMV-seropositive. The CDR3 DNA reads TGTGCCAGCGGGAAGAGGGATCAGCCCCAGCATTTT. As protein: CASGKRDQPQHF. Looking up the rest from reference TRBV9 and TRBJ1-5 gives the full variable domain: DSGVTQTPKHLITATGQRVTLRCSPRSGDLSVYWYQQSLDQGLQFLIQYYNGEERAKGNILERFSAQQFPDLHSELNLSSLELGDSALYFCASGKRDQPQHFGDGTRLSIL.